The source of this T cell receptor (beta chain) is a study of T cells in Graves' hyperthyroidism and ophthalmopathy. Trimming removed 1 base from V and 7 bases from J; junction bases left unmatched: 12. Germline V lookup: CDR1 MDHEN, CDR2 SYDVKM. This CDR3 contains 17 residues. The source material, RNA transcripts, was used to amplify TCR beta CDR3 regions. Using the HTBI primer set, a first-round RT-PCR was run on the TCR CDR3. Using its own MiXCR run on the multiplex PCR reads, TCRdb lists one record per CDR3 protein. The sample has approximately 400,000 distinct CDR3 sequences, about 15% seen once.

The material sequenced was blood. The sequence came from a woman aged 18-30 years with Graves' hyperthyroidism that later progressed to Graves' ophthalmopathy. The gene calls are TRBV28 and TRBJ2-2; 7 bases agree with TRBD1. The DNA for the CDR3 is TGTGCCAGCAGTTTATTTTCCGGCAGGGGGAATCTCGGGGAGCTGTTTTTT. Its translation: CASSLFSGRGNLGELFF.